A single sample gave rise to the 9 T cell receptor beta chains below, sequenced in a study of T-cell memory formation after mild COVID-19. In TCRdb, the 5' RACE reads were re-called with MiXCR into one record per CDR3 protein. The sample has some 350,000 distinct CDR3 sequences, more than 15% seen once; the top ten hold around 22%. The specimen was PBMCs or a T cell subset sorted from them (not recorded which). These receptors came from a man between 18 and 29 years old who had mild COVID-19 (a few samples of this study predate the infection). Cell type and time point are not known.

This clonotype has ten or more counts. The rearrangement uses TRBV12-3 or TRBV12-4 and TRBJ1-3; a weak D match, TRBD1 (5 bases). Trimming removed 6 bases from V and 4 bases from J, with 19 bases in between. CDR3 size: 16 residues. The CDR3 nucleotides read TGTGCCAGCAGCCATCCCGCCGGGACTGAAGGAAACACCATATATTTT. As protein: CASSHPAGTEGNTIYF.

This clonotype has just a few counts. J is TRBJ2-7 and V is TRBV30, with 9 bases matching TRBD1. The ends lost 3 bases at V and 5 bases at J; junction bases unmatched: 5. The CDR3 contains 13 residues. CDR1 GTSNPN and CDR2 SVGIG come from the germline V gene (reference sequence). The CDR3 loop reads CAWRGTGNHEQYF. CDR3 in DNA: TGTGCCTGGAGAGGGACAGGGAACCACGAGCAGTACTTC.

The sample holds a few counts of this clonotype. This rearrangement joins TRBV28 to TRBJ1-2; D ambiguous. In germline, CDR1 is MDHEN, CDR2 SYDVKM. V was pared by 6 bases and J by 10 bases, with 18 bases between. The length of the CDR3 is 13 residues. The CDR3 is CASSSDMVATYTF. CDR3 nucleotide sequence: TGTGCCAGCAGCTCCGATATGGTAGCCACCTACACCTTC.

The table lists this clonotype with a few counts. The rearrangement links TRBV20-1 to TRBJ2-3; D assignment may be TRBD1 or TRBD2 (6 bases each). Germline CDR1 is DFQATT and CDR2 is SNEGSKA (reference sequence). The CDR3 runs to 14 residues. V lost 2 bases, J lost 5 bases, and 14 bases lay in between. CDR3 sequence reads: CSARRPGAGDTQYF. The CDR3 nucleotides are TGCAGTGCTAGAAGGCCGGGGGCGGGAGATACGCAGTATTTT.

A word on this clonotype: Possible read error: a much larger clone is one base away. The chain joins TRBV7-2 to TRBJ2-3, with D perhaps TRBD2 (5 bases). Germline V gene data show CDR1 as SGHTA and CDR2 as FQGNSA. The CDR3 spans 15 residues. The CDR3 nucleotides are TGTGCCAGCAGCTCGTCCCGGGTAGGAGCGGATACGCAGTGTTTT. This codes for CASSSSRVGADTQCF.

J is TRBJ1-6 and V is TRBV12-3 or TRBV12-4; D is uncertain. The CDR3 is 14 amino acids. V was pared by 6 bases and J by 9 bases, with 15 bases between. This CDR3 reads CASRAGFAGSPLHF. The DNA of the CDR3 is TGTGCCAGCAGAGCGGGGTTTGCGGGTTCACCCCTCCACTTT.

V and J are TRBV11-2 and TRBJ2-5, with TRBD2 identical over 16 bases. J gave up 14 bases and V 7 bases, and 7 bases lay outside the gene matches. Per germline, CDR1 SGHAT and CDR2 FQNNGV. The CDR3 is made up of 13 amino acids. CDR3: CASTPGTSGGAYF. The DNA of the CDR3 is TGTGCCAGCACCCCCGGGACTAGCGGGGGGGCATACTTC.

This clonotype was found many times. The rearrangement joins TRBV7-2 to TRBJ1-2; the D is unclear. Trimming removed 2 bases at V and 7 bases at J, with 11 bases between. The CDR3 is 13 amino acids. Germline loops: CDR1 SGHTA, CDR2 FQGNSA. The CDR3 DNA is TGTGCCAGCAGCTTATCTGTCCTTCCTGGCTACACCTTC. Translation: CASSLSVLPGYTF.

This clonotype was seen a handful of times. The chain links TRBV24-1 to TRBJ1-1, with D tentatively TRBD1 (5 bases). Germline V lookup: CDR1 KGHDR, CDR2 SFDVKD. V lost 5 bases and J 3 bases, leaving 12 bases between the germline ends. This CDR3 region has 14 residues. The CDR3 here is CATSVGGIDTEAFF. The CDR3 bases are TGTGCCACCAGTGTTGGGGGGATCGACACTGAAGCTTTCTTT.